A single sample gave rise to the 24 T cell receptor beta chains below, sequenced in a study of cytomegalovirus exposure and HLA in healthy donors. Both 60 Vbeta primers and 13 Jbeta primers went into the PCR. Repertoires were generated with immunoSEQ multiplex PCR, while TCRdb's copy carries only in-frame clones and drops some. The data contain about 210,000 clones, approximately 80% of them singletons. The sample was PBMCs. These receptors came from a woman aged 25-40 years in good health and CMV-seropositive.

This chain links TRBV6-1 with TRBJ1-1, with TRBD1 matching over 7 bases. J was trimmed by 5 bases and V by 7 bases; bases with no gene match: 7. The CDR3 length is 13 residues. Germline assignment: CDR1 MNHNS and CDR2 SASEGT. The CDR3: CASMGQRGTEAFF. CDR3 DNA: TGTGCCAGCATGGGACAGAGGGGGACTGAAGCTTTCTTT.

The genes are TRBV4-1 and TRBJ2-7; D gene uncertain. Germline CDR1 and CDR2: MGHRA and YSYEKL. The CDR3 extends over 13 amino acids. Trimming left V 3 bases short and J 2 bases short, with 8 bases between. CDR3 sequence (DNA): TGCGCCAGCAGCCAGGCCCCTGCCTACGAGCAGTACTTC. It specifies CASSQAPAYEQYF.

DNA for the CDR3: TGTGCCAGCAGCCAAGATGCAGGAGGGCCCATACCTTTTGGCTACACCTTC. Translating it yields CASSQDAGGPIPFGYTF. The genes are TRBV4-2 and TRBJ1-2; D is unresolved. The CDR3 runs 17 residues. Germline V gene sequence: CDR1 LGHNA, CDR2 YNFKEQ. V shed 0 bases and J shed 7 bases, with 21 bases lying between them.

The V gene is TRBV6-1, the J gene TRBJ2-2; tentative D call: TRBD2 (5 bases). The germline V gene has CDR1 MNHNS and CDR2 SASEGT. The V and J ends lost 6 bases and 6 bases respectively, with 11 bases between them. The CDR3 contains 13 residues. The CDR3 loop reads CASRPTRAGELFF. For the CDR3, the DNA is TGTGCCAGCAGACCTACTAGAGCCGGGGAGCTGTTTTTT.

This sequence joins TRBV30 and TRBJ2-3; unclear D gene. V was shortened by 7 bases and J by 3 bases, with 5 bases between the two germline ends. The germline V gene encodes CDR1 GTSNPN and CDR2 SVGIG (reference sequence). There are 10 residues in the CDR3. CDR3 sequence reads: CASLTDTQYF. CDR3 nucleotide sequence: TGTGCCTCACTTACAGATACGCAGTATTTT.

This chain uses TRBV7-9 with TRBJ1-1; D is undetermined. Germline CDR1 reads SEHNR; CDR2 reads FQNEAQ (reference sequence). V was cut by 5 bases and J by 3 bases, with 19 bases left in between. The CDR3 spans 16 residues. Here the CDR3 reads CASSPGQFRGHTEAFF. The CDR3 bases are TGTGCCAGCAGCCCAGGCCAGTTCAGAGGGCACACTGAAGCTTTCTTT.

This clone appeared once. The V gene is TRBV11-3, the J gene TRBJ2-7; perhaps TRBD2 as D (6 bases). Per the germline V gene, CDR1 is SGHNT and CDR2 is YENEEA. This CDR3 comprises 13 residues. The V gene lost 5 bases and the J gene lost 2 bases, with 10 bases spanning the gap. CDR3 region: CASSPTSPYEQYF. The CDR3 nucleotides read TGTGCCAGCAGCCCGACTAGTCCCTACGAGCAGTACTTC.

The rearrangement joins TRBV7-2 to TRBJ2-5; D is ambiguous. Looked up from germline, CDR1 is SGHTA and CDR2 is FQGNSA. V lost 1 base and J 6 bases, leaving 9 bases between the germline ends. The CDR3 sequence is 13 residues long. The DNA for the CDR3 is TGTGCCAGCAGCTTAGTTAACAGACAGACCCAGTACTTC. Its protein product is CASSLVNRQTQYF.

CDR3 sequence: CASSLAGGIPGELFF. The CDR3 region has the DNA TGTGCCAGCAGCTTAGCGGGAGGGATCCCCGGGGAGCTGTTTTTT. The rearrangement links TRBV13 to TRBJ2-2, with 8 bases identical to TRBD2. Germline V lookup: CDR1 PRHDT, CDR2 FYEKMQ (reference sequence). Trimming at V came to 1 base and at J to 6 bases, leaving 4 bases not matched to a gene. The CDR3 is 15 residues long.

The genes are TRBV10-1 and TRBJ1-2; the match to TRBD1 covers 7 bases. This CDR3 has 13 residues. The V and J ends lost 4 bases and 4 bases, in that order; junction bases with no gene match: 3. CDR1 and CDR2 from the germline V gene are WNHNN and SYGVQD (reference sequence). For the CDR3, the DNA is TGCGCCAGCAGTGGGAACAGGGGCTATGGCTACACCTTC. Encoded protein: CASSGNRGYGYTF.

This chain uses TRBV19 with TRBJ2-7, with 10 nucleotides matching TRBD1. J gave up 2 bases and V 7 bases, and 5 bases lay outside the gene matches. The germline V gene has CDR1 LNHDA and CDR2 SQIVND (reference sequence). This CDR3 has 14 amino acids. CDR3 in amino acids: CASKGTGAPYEQYF. The CDR3 DNA reads as TGTGCCAGTAAGGGGACAGGGGCCCCCTACGAGCAGTACTTC.

This chain connects TRBV6-5 to TRBJ2-3; perhaps TRBD2 as D (6 bases). V was trimmed by 0 bases and J by 4 bases, leaving 11 bases between them. The CDR3 is made up of 15 amino acids. In germline, CDR1 is MNHEY, CDR2 SVGAGI. The DNA of the CDR3 is TGTGCCAGCAGTTACTCACCTAGCGTGGCAGATACGCAGTATTTT. It is translated as CASSYSPSVADTQYF.

This clone came up a few times. This chain connects TRBV5-4 to TRBJ1-1; 10 nucleotides agree with TRBD1. The CDR3 is 15 amino acids. Germline assignment: CDR1 SGHNT and CDR2 YYREEE (reference sequence). V shed 3 bases and J 5 bases; nucleotides not matched to a gene: 7. CDR3 residues: CASSSPGQGWTEAFF. In nucleotides, the CDR3 is TGTGCCAGCAGCTCTCCGGGACAGGGGTGGACTGAAGCTTTCTTT.

The rearrangement links TRBV27 to TRBJ1-6, with unresolved D. There are 16 residues in the CDR3. Looked up from germline, CDR1 is MNHEY and CDR2 is SMNVEV (reference sequence). V lost 5 bases, J lost 0 bases, and 11 bases lay in between. The CDR3 coding sequence is TGTGCCAGCAGTCCGAGAACGAGCTCCTATAATTCACCCCTCCACTTT. Encoded protein: CASSPRTSSYNSPLHF.

CDR3 bases: TGTGCCAGCAGCGTCCAGACAGGGAGAGGAGCTGAAGCTTTCTTT. Its translation is CASSVQTGRGAEAFF. The gene calls are TRBV9 and TRBJ1-1; TRBD1 agrees at 7 bases. The CDR3 extends over 15 amino acids. Germline-derived CDR1 and CDR2 are SGDLS and YYNGEE. J gave up 6 bases and V 2 bases, and 10 bases lay outside the gene matches. The variable domain in full, completed from reference TRBV9 and TRBJ1-1, reads DSGVTQTPKHLITATGQRVTLRCSPRSGDLSVYWYQQSLDQGLQFLIQYYNGEERAKGNILERFSAQQFPDLHSELNLSSLELGDSALYFCASSVQTGRGAEAFFGQGTRLTVV.

The CDR3 protein is CASSRLETGEKLFF. The DNA of the CDR3 is TGTGCCAGCAGTCGCCTTGAGACAGGTGAAAAACTGTTTTTT. The genes are TRBV6-5 and TRBJ1-4; D is perhaps TRBD1 (6 bases). The CDR3 is 14 amino acids. Germline CDR1 MNHEY, CDR2 SVGAGI. V was pared by 5 bases and J by 7 bases, with 14 bases between.

The gene calls are TRBV5-1 and TRBJ1-2; D not resolved. The V gene's germline CDR1 is SGHRS and CDR2 YFSETQ. Trimming left V 2 bases short and J 4 bases short, with 12 bases between. This CDR3 spans 14 amino acids. Here the CDR3 DNA reads TGCGCCAGCAGCTTTGGCCGACAACGCTATGGCTACACCTTC. Its translation is CASSFGRQRYGYTF. The full variable domain, rest sourced from reference TRBV5-1 and TRBJ1-2, is KAGVTQTPRYLIKTRGQQVTLSCSPISGHRSVSWYQQTPGQGLQFLFEYFSETQRNKGNFPGRFSGRQFSNSRSEMNVSTLELGDSALYLCASSFGRQRYGYTFGSGTRLTVV.

The V and J genes are TRBV11-2 and TRBJ2-3, with D maybe TRBD1 (5 bases). V was cut by 1 base and J by 4 bases, with 6 bases left in between. Germline loops: CDR1 SGHAT, CDR2 FQNNGV. The CDR3 totals 13 residues. CDR3 loop: CASSLVGADTQYF. For the CDR3, the DNA is TGTGCCAGCAGCTTAGTAGGGGCAGATACGCAGTATTTT. The full variable domain, completed using reference TRBV11-2 and TRBJ2-3, is EAGVAQSPRYKIIEKRQSVAFWCNPISGHATLYWYQQILGQGPKLLIQFQNNGVVDDSQLPKDRFSAERLKGVDSTLKIQPAKLEDSAVYLCASSLVGADTQYFGPGTRLTVL.

The rearrangement joins TRBV11-3 to TRBJ2-7; TRBD1 might be the D (6 bases). The CDR3 covers 14 residues. CDR1 is SGHNT and CDR2 is YENEEA in the germline V gene. V lost 3 bases, J lost 6 bases, and 15 bases lay in between. As DNA, the CDR3 is TGTGCCAGCAGCTTGCGTCAGGGGCCTGTCGAGCAGTACTTC. It yields the protein CASSLRQGPVEQYF.

For this clone: One junction end disagrees with the germline gene, perhaps due to a read error. This rearrangement joins TRBV7-8 to TRBJ1-1; D possibly corresponds to TRBD1 (6 bases). Germline CDR1 reads SGHVS; CDR2 reads FQNEAQ. The CDR3 sequence is 16 residues long. The CDR3 region is CASSHDTGFSNSEAFF. The CDR3 region has the DNA TGTGCCAGCAGCCACGACACAGGGTTTTCGAACAGTGAAGCTTTCTTT.

The chain has TRBV2 and TRBJ1-2; D ambiguous. The germline gives CDR1 SNHLY, CDR2 FYNNEI. This CDR3 is built from 12 residues. Trimming removed 7 bases at V and 2 bases at J, with 8 bases between. CDR3 region: CASTPTNYGYTF. CDR3 coding DNA: TGTGCCAGCACACCGACAAACTATGGCTACACCTTC.

The count of this clone is one. CDR3 DNA sequence: TGCGCCAGCAGCGTTCTCCGGGGGTACGAGCAGTACTTC. It is translated as CASSVLRGYEQYF. J is TRBJ2-7 and V is TRBV5-1; tentatively, D is TRBD2 (6 bases). The length of the CDR3 is 13 residues. The ends were cut back, 4 bases at V and 4 bases at J, with 12 bases in the middle. CDR1 is SGHRS and CDR2 is YFSETQ in the germline V gene. The entire variable domain, with the rest obtained from reference TRBV5-1 and TRBJ2-7, is as follows: KAGVTQTPRYLIKTRGQQVTLSCSPISGHRSVSWYQQTPGQGLQFLFEYFSETQRNKGNFPGRFSGRQFSNSRSEMNVSTLELGDSALYLCASSVLRGYEQYFGPGTRLTVT.

The chain uses TRBV28 and TRBJ1-2; 9 bases map to TRBD1. Germline V lookup: CDR1 MDHEN, CDR2 SYDVKM. V dropped 5 bases and J dropped 3; count of bases not matched to a gene: 7. The CDR3 runs 15 residues. This chain's CDR3 is CASSRRQGVYYGYTF. The DNA of the CDR3 is TGTGCCAGCAGTAGGAGACAGGGGGTTTACTATGGCTACACCTTC.

This chain connects TRBV9 to TRBJ2-7, with D uncertain. Trimming pared 4 bases from V and 3 bases from J, leaving 8 bases between. The CDR3 sequence is 12 residues long. The germline CDR1 and CDR2 sequences are SGDLS and YYNGEE. This CDR3 is CASSPSDYEQYF. CDR3 bases: TGTGCCAGCAGCCCCAGTGACTACGAGCAGTACTTC.